These 28 T cell receptor beta chains were all obtained from the same sample, sequenced in a study of T cell responses to AZD1222 COVID-19 vaccine (dated by TCRdb to the early 2020s). The time point label corresponds to: about 28 days (+/-7) after the second vaccine dose. The library was generated by the immunoSEQ multiplex PCR assay. TCRdb took over this immuneACCESS table, retaining in-frame rearrangements with V and J assigned. Such tables are incomplete; in checked studies, under half of the missing clones stem from an unresolved V gene, and the remainder is unexplained. Counted in this sample were about 140,000 clones; about 92% of them appeared once. Together, the top ten hold less than 3.5% of the sample. Sequencing used peripheral blood, obtained 28 days after the second AZD1222 dose. The receptors were sampled from an adult who received the AZD1222 COVID-19 vaccine.

In its sample, this clone was seen a few times. Other DNA sequences in the same sample also yield this CDR3. The rearrangement links TRBV12-3 or TRBV12-4 to TRBJ1-5, with D maybe TRBD1 (5 bases). Trimming cost V 3 bases and J 6 bases, with 9 bases left between them. The CDR3 runs 13 residues. The CDR3 DNA reads TGTGCCAGCAGTTTTGGGGGGGTTCAGCCCCAGCATTTT. Translation: CASSFGGVQPQHF.

The V and J genes are TRBV12-3 or TRBV12-4 and TRBJ1-2; the D is unclear. Trimming cost V 3 bases and J 0 bases, with 5 bases left between them. CDR3 length: 13 residues. In nucleotides, the CDR3 is TGTGCCAGCAGTTTTGGAACTAACTATGGCTACACCTTC. This encodes CASSFGTNYGYTF.

The V gene is TRBV7-2, the J gene TRBJ1-5, with D possibly TRBD1 on 6 matching bases. The CDR3 has 13 residues. V was pared by 8 bases and J by 3 bases, with 11 bases between. Germline CDR1 reads SGHTA; CDR2 reads FQGNSA. As DNA, the CDR3 is TGTGCCAGCGGAGGACAGACCAATCAGCCCCAGCATTTT. Its protein product is CASGGQTNQPQHF. Combining the CDR3 with reference TRBV7-2 and TRBJ1-5 gives the whole variable domain GAGVSQSPSNKVTEKGKDVELRCDPISGHTALYWYRQSLGQGLEFLIYFQGNSAPDKSGLPSDRFSAERTGGSVSTLTIQRTQQEDSAVYLCASGGQTNQPQHFGDGTRLSIL.

This chain links TRBV5-8 with TRBJ2-7; D might be TRBD1 (5 bases). V was pared by 6 bases and J by 5 bases, with 12 bases between. The CDR3 extends over 12 amino acids. Germline lookup yields CDR1 SGHTS and CDR2 YDEGEE. The CDR3 DNA reads TGTGCCAGCACCCAGGGAAGAAACGAGCAGTACTTC. Protein: CASTQGRNEQYF.

The chain has TRBV5-1 and TRBJ1-3, with D possibly TRBD1 on 5 matching bases. The germline V and J ends were trimmed by 5 bases and 2 bases, with 8 bases remaining between them. Per the germline V gene, CDR1 is SGHRS and CDR2 is YFSETQ. The CDR3 sequence is 13 residues long. The CDR3, as DNA: TGCGCCAGCAGTCGACAGCCTGGAAACACCATATATTTT. Translation: CASSRQPGNTIYF.

This chain links TRBV7-8 with TRBJ1-2; D remains unclear. V lost 1 base and J lost 5, with 8 bases in between. CDR3 length equals 13 residues. The V gene's germline CDR1 is SGHVS and CDR2 FQNEAQ. The CDR3 DNA reads as TGTGCCAGCAGCTTAGTCGTCTCTTATGGCTACACCTTC. This sequence encodes CASSLVVSYGYTF.

For this clone: One end of the junction fails to match germline, which may point to a read error. The J gene is TRBJ1-2, the V gene TRBV18; D gene uncertain. Germline assignment: CDR1 KGHSH and CDR2 LQKENI. The CDR3 has 14 residues. CDR3 DNA: TGTGCCGGCTCACCAAAGGCGGATACAAATGGCTACACCTTC. This translates into CAGSPKADTNGYTF.

The chain carries TRBV7-2 and TRBJ2-7, with a tentative D call TRBD1 (5 bases). This CDR3 is 15 amino acids long. Per the germline V gene, CDR1 is SGHTA and CDR2 is FQGNSA. The V and J ends lost 5 bases and 0 bases respectively, with 14 bases between them. The CDR3 here is CASSRSLGASYEQYF. CDR3 sequence (DNA): TGTGCCAGCAGCCGCTCTTTAGGGGCCTCCTACGAGCAGTACTTC.

The chain combines TRBV7-9 with TRBJ1-1, with D tentatively TRBD1 (5 bases). Germline CDR1 reads SEHNR; CDR2 reads FQNEAQ (reference sequence). V gave up 1 base and J gave up 1 base, with 10 bases separating them. The CDR3 totals 15 residues. CDR3 in amino acids: CASSLERGGNTEAFF. The CDR3 DNA is TGTGCCAGCAGCTTAGAAAGGGGCGGGAACACTGAAGCTTTCTTT.

The CDR3 is CASSRSRNTEAFF. The CDR3, as DNA: TGTGCCAGCTCACGCTCAAGGAACACTGAAGCTTTCTTT. The chain carries TRBV18 and TRBJ1-1; D gene ambiguous. The CDR3 length is 13 residues. Between the trimmed V and J ends, which lost 4 bases and 1 base, there was a span of 7 bases. CDR1 and CDR2 (germline): KGHSH, LQKENI.

The chain has TRBV18 and TRBJ1-1; the D is unclear. Per the germline V gene, CDR1 is KGHSH and CDR2 is LQKENI. The CDR3 length is 13 residues. With 1 base removed from V and 5 bases from J, the gap between germline ends came to 8 bases. The CDR3 DNA follows: TGTGCCAGCTCACCACGGGTTTGGACTGAAGCTTTCTTT. It yields the protein CASSPRVWTEAFF.

The chain links TRBV6-6 to TRBJ2-1; 8 nucleotides line up with TRBD1. Germline-derived CDR1 and CDR2 are MNHNY and SVGAGI (reference sequence). Unmatched junction bases numbered 8, after V lost 6 bases and J lost 7 bases. The CDR3 has 14 residues. In nucleotides, the CDR3 is TGTGCCAGCAGCCGCGGGACAGGAGGGAATGAGCAGTTCTTC. It specifies CASSRGTGGNEQFF.

The rearrangement uses TRBV19 and TRBJ1-6; 9 nucleotides line up with TRBD1. This CDR3 contains 13 residues. V lost 8 bases to trimming and J lost 10 bases; unmatched junction nucleotides: 6. Germline CDR1 reads LNHDA; CDR2 reads SQIVND (reference sequence). The CDR3 nucleotides read TGTGCCAGTCCGACAGGGGGAGAGTCACCCCTCCACTTT. Encoded protein: CASPTGGESPLHF. The whole variable domain, remainder taken from reference TRBV19 and TRBJ1-6, is DGGITQSPKYLFRKEGQNVTLSCEQNLNHDAMYWYRQDPGQGLRLIYYSQIVNDFQKGDIAEGYSVSREKKESFPLTVTSAQKNPTAFYLCASPTGGESPLHFGNGTRLTVT.

The chain uses TRBV7-9 and TRBJ2-7, with D tentatively TRBD1 (6 bases). This CDR3 is built from 13 residues. Germline loops: CDR1 SEHNR, CDR2 FQNEAQ (reference sequence). Trimming pared 5 bases from V and 3 bases from J, leaving 11 bases between. In nucleotides, the CDR3 is TGTGCCAGCAGCCAAACAGGGAACTACGAGCAGTACTTC. Residues: CASSQTGNYEQYF.

V usage is TRBV12-3 or TRBV12-4 and J usage is TRBJ1-2; D might be TRBD1 (5 bases). The CDR3 sequence is 13 residues long. V was cut by 5 bases and J by 6 bases, with 13 bases left in between. The CDR3 sequence: CASSRNGDDGYTF. For the CDR3, the DNA is TGTGCCAGCAGTCGAAACGGGGACGATGGCTACACCTTC.

This clone has only one observation. The chain carries TRBV3-1 (or the pseudogene TRBV3-2) and TRBJ1-1; 7 nucleotides match TRBD1. The CDR3 is 20 amino acids. Unmatched junction bases numbered 18, after V lost 2 bases and J lost 0 bases. The germline gives CDR1 LGHDT, CDR2 YNNKEL (reference sequence). CDR3 protein: CASSQRPAIYRGAMNTEAFF. The CDR3 bases are TGTGCCAGCAGCCAAAGACCAGCGATCTACAGGGGAGCCATGAACACTGAAGCTTTCTTT.

The V gene is TRBV28, the J gene TRBJ2-3; possibly TRBD1 for D (6 bases). Trimming pared 8 bases from V and 4 bases from J, leaving 16 bases between. The CDR3 runs to 14 residues. Per the germline V gene, CDR1 is MDHEN and CDR2 is SYDVKM. CDR3 in DNA: TGTGCCAGCCACCCTAGAGGGGGTTCAGATACGCAGTATTTT. The encoded protein is CASHPRGGSDTQYF.

CDR3 residues: CASSLDRGSYEQYF. Here the CDR3 DNA reads TGTGCCAGCAGCTTAGACAGGGGGTCCTACGAGCAGTACTTC. V and J are TRBV11-2 and TRBJ2-7, with 7 bases aligning to TRBD1. The trim removed 0 bases at V and 1 base at J, leaving 0 bases unmatched. The CDR3 is 14 amino acids. Germline lookup yields CDR1 SGHAT and CDR2 FQNNGV.

The genes are TRBV9 and TRBJ2-1; D uncertain. CDR3 length: 14 residues. Trimming took off 0 bases at V and 5 bases at J, with 9 bases between the two ends. The V gene's germline CDR1 is SGDLS and CDR2 YYNGEE. DNA of the CDR3: TGTGCCAGCAGCGTAGCTGGCGGTAACAATGAGCAGTTCTTC. Residues: CASSVAGGNNEQFF. The variable domain in full, completed from reference TRBV9 and TRBJ2-1, reads DSGVTQTPKHLITATGQRVTLRCSPRSGDLSVYWYQQSLDQGLQFLIQYYNGEERAKGNILERFSAQQFPDLHSELNLSSLELGDSALYFCASSVAGGNNEQFFGPGTRLTVL.

In this sample, this clone turned up once. The rearrangement joins TRBV6-5 to TRBJ1-2; D possibly corresponds to TRBD1 (6 bases). The CDR3 length is 13 residues. Trimming took off 5 bases at V and 5 bases at J, with 12 bases between the two ends. Per the germline V gene, CDR1 is MNHEY and CDR2 is SVGAGI. CDR3 residues: CASSHRDMYGYTF. The CDR3 DNA reads TGTGCCAGCAGTCACCGGGACATGTATGGCTACACCTTC.

This clone was found once. This sequence joins TRBV19 and TRBJ2-3; 13 bases map to TRBD2. The CDR3 has 16 residues. V was pared by 6 bases and J by 1 base, with 4 bases of the junction left unmatched. Germline V gives CDR1 LNHDA, CDR2 SQIVND (reference sequence). The DNA of the CDR3 is TGTGCCAGTAGCCCAACTAGCGGGAGGGGCACAGATACGCAGTATTTT. Protein sequence: CASSPTSGRGTDTQYF.

The gene calls are TRBV7-9 and TRBJ2-7; D remains ambiguous. Germline-derived CDR1 and CDR2 are SEHNR and FQNEAQ (reference sequence). The germline V and J ends were trimmed by 5 bases and 6 bases, with 17 bases remaining between them. CDR3 length equals 14 residues. CDR3 protein: CASSTRQDRVEQYF. The CDR3 DNA reads TGTGCCAGCAGCACGAGACAAGACCGGGTCGAGCAGTACTTC.

This chain connects TRBV7-2 to TRBJ1-1; no clear D gene. V shed 3 bases and J shed 8 bases, with 7 bases lying between them. There are 11 residues in the CDR3. Germline V gives CDR1 SGHTA, CDR2 FQGNSA. The CDR3 reads CASSLQPEAFF. The CDR3 DNA reads as TGTGCCAGCAGCTTGCAGCCCGAAGCTTTCTTT.

This rearrangement joins TRBV6-5 to TRBJ1-2, with 9 positions matching TRBD1. Per germline, CDR1 MNHEY and CDR2 SVGAGI. V was clipped by 5 bases and J by 4 bases; unmatched bases: 2. The CDR3 covers 13 residues. The CDR3: CASSTGGGYGYTF. The CDR3 region has the DNA TGTGCCAGCAGTACAGGGGGCGGCTATGGCTACACCTTC.

The genes are TRBV24-1 and TRBJ2-1; 10 bases line up with TRBD1. The J segment lost 4 bases and the V segment lost 3 bases, leaving 8 bases of the junction unmatched. The CDR3 is made up of 17 amino acids. Germline assignment: CDR1 KGHDR and CDR2 SFDVKD. The CDR3 region has the DNA TGTGCCACCAGTGATATCGGGTCGGGACAGGGGTACAATGAGCAGTTCTTC. Translation gives CATSDIGSGQGYNEQFF.

This clone was counted a single time. The rearrangement uses TRBV6-1 and TRBJ1-1; D uncertain. V was cut by 0 bases and J by 3 bases, with 2 bases left in between. Germline V gives CDR1 MNHNS, CDR2 SASEGT. The CDR3 extends over 12 amino acids. The CDR3 DNA follows: TGTGCCAGCAGTGAAGCCCACACTGAAGCTTTCTTT. Protein: CASSEAHTEAFF.

V usage is TRBV5-1 and J usage is TRBJ1-1; TRBD1 matches 8 bases. Germline V gives CDR1 SGHRS, CDR2 YFSETQ. Trimming cost V 4 bases and J 0 bases; bases outside gene matches: 5. The CDR3 runs 15 residues. CDR3 loop: CASSAGTGMNTEAFF. CDR3 bases: TGCGCCAGCAGCGCCGGGACAGGCATGAACACTGAAGCTTTCTTT.

The chain couples TRBV2 to TRBJ1-1; D gene ambiguous. This CDR3 spans 14 amino acids. The germline CDR1 and CDR2 sequences are SNHLY and FYNNEI. V lost 2 bases and J lost 4, with 11 bases in between. The CDR3 DNA reads TGTGCCAGCAGTGAAACCAAGGCACGCACTGAAGCTTTCTTT. Translating it yields CASSETKARTEAFF.